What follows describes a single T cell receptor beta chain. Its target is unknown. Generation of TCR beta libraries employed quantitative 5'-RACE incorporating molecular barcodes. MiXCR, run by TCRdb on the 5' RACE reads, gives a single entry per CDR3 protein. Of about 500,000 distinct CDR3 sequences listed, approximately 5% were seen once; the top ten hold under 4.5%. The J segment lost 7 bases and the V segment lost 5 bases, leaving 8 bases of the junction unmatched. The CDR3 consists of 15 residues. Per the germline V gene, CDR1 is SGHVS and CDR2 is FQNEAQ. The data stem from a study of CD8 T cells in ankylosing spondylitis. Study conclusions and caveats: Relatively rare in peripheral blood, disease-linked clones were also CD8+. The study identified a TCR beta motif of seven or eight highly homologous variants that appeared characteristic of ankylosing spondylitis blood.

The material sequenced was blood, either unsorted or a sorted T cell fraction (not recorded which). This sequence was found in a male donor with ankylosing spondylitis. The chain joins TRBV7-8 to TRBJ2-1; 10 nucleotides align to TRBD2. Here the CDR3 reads CASSPRAGGSNEQFF. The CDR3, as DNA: TGTGCCAGCAGCCCTAGAGCGGGAGGGTCGAATGAGCAGTTCTTC.